The 5 T cell receptor beta chains below were found in one sample sequenced in a study of blood T cell repertoires in COVID-19. The protocol was immunoSEQ multiplex PCR, while the TCRdb copy is restricted to in-frame clones and leaves out a portion. This table has around 110,000 clones, under 90% appearing once. Sequenced sample: peripheral blood. The receptor source for this set is a woman in her seventies with acute or convalescent COVID-19.

The CDR3 region has the DNA TGTGCCAGCAGCTCCAACACAGATACGCAGTATTTT. Its translation: CASSSNTDTQYF. This chain connects TRBV11-3 to TRBJ2-3; D unclear. The germline CDR1 and CDR2 sequences are SGHNT and YENEEA. This CDR3 is built from 12 residues. The V and J ends lost 4 bases and 2 bases respectively, with 4 bases between them.

The rearrangement uses TRBV19 and TRBJ1-5; D possibly corresponds to TRBD1 (5 bases). CDR3 length: 16 amino acids. Germline loops: CDR1 LNHDA, CDR2 SQIVND (reference sequence). V lost 0 bases, J lost 1 base, and 10 bases lay in between. The CDR3 region has the DNA TGTGCCAGTAGTATAGAGGCGGGGGGGAGCAATCAGCCCCAGCATTTT. Encoded protein: CASSIEAGGSNQPQHF.

The rearrangement uses TRBV12-3 or TRBV12-4 and TRBJ2-7; TRBD1 matches at 9 bases. The CDR3 is made up of 13 amino acids. V trimming: 6 bases; J trimming: 3 bases; junction bases outside the gene matches: 3. The CDR3 is CASSPTGGYEQYF. The CDR3 DNA reads TGTGCCAGCAGCCCGACAGGGGGCTACGAGCAGTACTTC.

This clone appeared once. The same CDR3 also results from other DNA sequences found in this sample. V usage is TRBV29-1 and J usage is TRBJ1-1; D perhaps matches TRBD1 (5 bases). V shed 7 bases and J shed 2 bases, with 14 bases lying between them. Looked up from germline, CDR1 is SQVTM and CDR2 is ANQGSEA. There are 13 residues in the CDR3. The CDR3 DNA reads TGCAGCGGCACAGGTCACCTTAACACTGAAGCTTTCTTT. Protein product: CSGTGHLNTEAFF.

A few counts support this clone. V gene TRBV7-2 combines with J gene TRBJ1-4, with 8 bases that match TRBD1. CDR3 length: 15 residues. Germline loops: CDR1 SGHTA, CDR2 FQGNSA. The V segment lost 4 bases and the J segment 7 bases; nucleotides outside the gene matches: 8. The CDR3 nucleotides read TGTGCCAGCAGCTCATGGACAGGGTCGAGTGAAAAACTGTTTTTT. Translated, it gives CASSSWTGSSEKLFF.